A selection of T cell receptor beta chains follows, all from one sample in a study of T cell repertoires in cytomegalovirus infection. Their cognate antigens are unknown. TCRdb passed the reads through MiXCR, listing each CDR3 protein once. This table has 450,000 to 550,000 distinct CDR3 sequences, approximately 46% appearing once. Sequences were derived from cultured PBMCs, sampled from culture after CMV antigen stimulation. The receptors shown here come from a human donor in good health (CMV status not recorded). Some clones in this sample may be carry-over from other donors' samples. Both conserved end residues are part of each CDR3. D genes are given only for firm matches. Expanded clones get a size class; other rows say once, few or many, or leave the size out.

abundance,j_gene,v_gene,d_gene,CDR3aa,CDR3nt
.,TRBJ2-4,TRBV7-2,.,CASSLTGAKNIQYF,TGTGCCAGCAGCTTAACAGGGGCCAAAAACATTCAGTACTTC
few,TRBJ2-3,TRBV6-1,TRBD2,CASRPIAGGSDTQYF,TGTGCCAGCAGACCTATAGCGGGGGGGTCAGATACGCAGTATTTT
.,TRBJ1-6,TRBV2,.,CASSESQATNSPLHF,TGTGCCAGCAGTGAAAGTCAGGCAACTAATTCGCCCCTCCACTTT
few,TRBJ1-6,TRBV7-6,TRBD1,CASSLGTGGVSPLHF,TGTGCCAGCAGCTTAGGAACAGGGGGTGTTTCACCCCTCCACTTT
.,TRBJ2-2,TRBV20-1,TRBD2,CSLAGNTGELFF,TGCAGCCTAGCGGGGAACACCGGGGAGCTGTTTTTT
.,TRBJ2-3,TRBV28,TRBD1,CASSPGTGPRNTQYF,TGTGCCAGCAGTCCCGGGACAGGGCCTCGGAATACGCAGTATTTT
once,TRBJ1-2,TRBV27,.,CASAPSSRPYGYTF,TGTGCCAGCGCTCCCAGTAGCCGCCCGTATGGCTACACCTTC
.,TRBJ2-5,TRBV11-2,TRBD2,CASHSRTSGGEETQYF,TGTGCCAGCCATTCCCGGACTAGCGGGGGGGAAGAGACCCAGTACTTC
few,TRBJ1-3,TRBV7-6,.,CASSLEGGVSGNTIYF,TGTGCCAGCAGCTTAGAGGGGGGAGTCTCTGGAAACACCATATATTTT
few,TRBJ2-1,TRBV7-8,.,CASSQSGRSYNEQFF,TGTGCCAGCAGTCAGAGCGGGCGCTCCTACAATGAGCAGTTCTTC
.,TRBJ2-7,TRBV6-8,TRBD2,CASSLSTSGTHEQYF,TGTGCCAGCAGTTTATCTACTAGCGGGACCCACGAGCAGTACTTC
few,TRBJ1-2,TRBV7-9,.,CASSRDLYGYTF,TGTGCCAGCAGCCGGGACTTGTATGGCTACACCTTC
.,TRBJ2-7,TRBV10-3,.,CAINKGYEQYF,TGTGCCATCAATAAGGGCTACGAGCAGTACTTC
few,TRBJ2-5,TRBV7-2,TRBD1,CASSLGTDLLFETQYF,TGTGCCAGCAGCCTCGGGACAGACCTTTTATTTGAGACCCAGTACTTC
few,TRBJ2-3,TRBV19,TRBD2,CASSMSGLAWGTDTQYF,TGTGCCAGTAGTATGTCGGGACTAGCGTGGGGCACAGATACGCAGTATTTT
.,TRBJ2-7,TRBV4-1,.,CASSPGRAYEQYF,TGCGCCAGCAGCCCTGGGAGAGCCTACGAGCAGTACTTC
.,TRBJ1-2,TRBV4-1,.,CASREGGTEGGYTF,TGTGCCAGCAGGGAGGGGGGAACCGAAGGTGGCTACACCTTC
.,TRBJ2-7,TRBV19,.,CASSPGGQYEQYF,TGTGCCAGTAGTCCTGGGGGGCAATACGAGCAGTACTTC
few,TRBJ2-7,TRBV7-2,TRBD1,CASRVTGGTYEQYF,TGTGCCAGCAGGGTTACAGGGGGGACCTACGAGCAGTACTTC
few,TRBJ2-7,TRBV7-2,.,CASSLAPRNEQYF,TGTGCCAGCAGCTTAGCGCCAAGAAACGAGCAGTACTTC
many,TRBJ2-5,TRBV20-1,.,CSALGQIQETQYF,TGCAGTGCTTTAGGACAGATCCAAGAGACCCAGTACTTC
.,TRBJ1-2,TRBV28,TRBD1,CASRQGQRRYGYTF,TGTGCCAGCAGACAGGGACAGCGCCGCTATGGCTACACCTTC
.,TRBJ1-5,TRBV7-2,.,CASSLVGREEPQHF,TGTGCCAGCAGCTTAGTGGGCCGGGAGGAGCCCCAGCATTTT
few,TRBJ2-7,TRBV12-3/TRBV12-4,.,CASTSMGVGDEQYF,TGTGCCAGCACCTCCATGGGGGTCGGGGACGAGCAGTACTTC
.,TRBJ1-5,TRBV19,.,CASSITANQPQHF,TGTGCCAGTAGTATTACGGCGAATCAGCCCCAGCATTTT
few,TRBJ1-1,TRBV6-4,.,CASTSPQGQAFF,TGTGCCAGCACCAGTCCCCAGGGGCAAGCTTTCTTT
.,TRBJ1-2,TRBV28,.,CASRYRYPSYGYGYTF,TGTGCCAGCAGATACAGATACCCAAGTTATGGGTATGGCTACACCTTC
.,TRBJ2-5,TRBV20-1,TRBD2,CSAARLAGGEETQYF,TGCAGTGCTGCCCGACTAGCGGGGGGCGAAGAGACCCAGTACTTC
.,TRBJ1-2,TRBV28,.,CASSHDKARTNYGYTF,TGTGCCAGCTCCCACGACAAGGCCAGAACTAACTATGGCTACACCTTC
.,TRBJ2-3,TRBV12-3/TRBV12-4,TRBD2,CASSLGQAGGPGGTDTQYF,TGTGCCAGCAGTTTAGGTCAAGCGGGAGGGCCTGGAGGCACAGATACGCAGTATTTT
.,TRBJ1-5,TRBV12-3/TRBV12-4,.,CASSLGEVGSNQPQHF,TGTGCCAGCAGTTTAGGTGAAGTGGGGAGCAATCAGCCCCAGCATTTT
few,TRBJ1-1,TRBV6-5,TRBD1,CASKHPGQGIPEAFF,TGTGCCAGCAAACATCCGGGACAGGGGATCCCTGAAGCTTTCTTT
few,TRBJ1-5,TRBV12-3/TRBV12-4,TRBD1,CASRRGGYSNQPQHF,TGTGCCAGCAGGCGAGGGGGCTATAGCAATCAGCCCCAGCATTTT
few,TRBJ2-3,TRBV7-2,.,CASSFGGLDTQYF,TGTGCCAGCAGCTTCGGTGGCTTAGATACGCAGTATTTT
few,TRBJ2-7,TRBV6-1,.,CASSEKFAARGEQYF,TGTGCCAGCAGTGAGAAGTTCGCCGCTCGTGGCGAGCAGTACTTC
.,TRBJ1-2,TRBV2,.,CASNQDSYGYTF,TGTGCCAGCAACCAGGACAGCTATGGCTACACCTTC
.,TRBJ2-5,TRBV29-1,.,CSVVTGLGLESTQYF,TGCAGCGTTGTCACGGGTCTCGGCCTCGAGTCGACCCAGTACTTC
few,TRBJ2-4,TRBV4-3,TRBD2,CASSQDPPSGGKNIQYF,TGCGCCAGCAGCCAAGATCCCCCCAGCGGGGGAAAAAACATTCAGTACTTC
.,TRBJ2-5,TRBV7-9,TRBD1,CASSISGTAQETQYF,TGTGCCAGCAGTATTAGTGGGACAGCTCAAGAGACCCAGTACTTC
.,TRBJ2-3,TRBV10-3,TRBD2,CAISGGSRGGTTDTQYF,TGTGCCATCAGTGGGGGCTCTCGCGGGGGGACGACAGATACGCAGTATTTT